One and the same sample provided the 28 T cell receptor delta chains below, sequenced in a study of gamma-delta chains in newborns, infants, children. TCRdb re-called the reads using CATT. The table lists roughly 3,900 delta-chain clones, 1.5% to 2% of them singletons, with roughly 8.8% in the top ten. Sequencing used blood. These receptors came from a child who was a newborn, infant or young child, either healthy, febrile or measles-vaccinated (not recorded which).

This clone was counted a few times. The chain links TRDV2 to TRDJ3, with 8 bases aligning to TRDD3. Germline CDR1 reads GEAIGNYY; CDR2 reads EKD. This CDR3 is built from 19 residues. V dropped 3 bases and J dropped 0; count of bases not matched to a gene: 9. CDR3 sequence: CACDRTGGSISWDTRQMFF. In nucleotides, the CDR3 is TGTGCCTGTGACCGTACTGGGGGCTCGATCTCCTGGGACACCCGACAGATGTTTTTC.

On this clone: The sample contains more than one DNA sequence encoding this CDR3. This rearrangement joins TRDV2 to TRDJ3; 8 nucleotides line up with TRDD3. Germline-derived CDR1 and CDR2 are GEAIGNYY and EKD. V shed 2 bases and J 0 bases; nucleotides not matched to a gene: 5. The CDR3 has 18 amino acids. The CDR3 nucleotides read TGTGCCTGTGACATACTGGGGGTAAGCTCCTGGGACACCCGACAGATGTTTTTC. Its translation: CACDILGVSSWDTRQMFF.

This clone was counted between two and nine times. A far larger clone differs by one base, so this is likely a read error. This sample also contains other DNA sequences that code for the same CDR3. The chain links TRDV2 to TRDJ3; 8 bases map to TRDD3. Germline V gene data show CDR1 as GEAIGNYY and CDR2 as EKD. V lost 0 bases and J lost 0; bases outside the gene matches: 3. This CDR3 has 18 amino acids. The CDR3 is CACDTAGGYSWDTRQMFF. The CDR3 coding sequence is TGTGCCTGTGACACCGCGGGGGGATACTCCTGGGACACCCGACAGATGTTTTTC.

This clone was found a few times. A much larger clonotype is one base distant, so this may be a read error. The rearrangement links TRDV2 to TRDJ3; 7 bases line up with TRDD3. The V segment lost 0 bases and the J segment 3 bases; nucleotides outside the gene matches: 10. Germline V gives CDR1 GEAIGNYY, CDR2 EKD. This CDR3 spans 19 amino acids. The CDR3 DNA sequence: TGTGCCTGTGACACCGGCTGGGGGGTACGTCGCTGGGACACCCGACAGATGTTTTTC. Its translation is CACDTGWGVRRWDTRQMFF.

For this clone: This may come from a read error, since a much larger clone is one base off. The chain combines TRDV2 with TRDJ3, with TRDD3 as a possible D gene (6 bases). The CDR3 covers 22 residues. V was shortened by 5 bases and J by 0 bases, with 28 bases between the two germline ends. Germline V CDR1 and CDR2: GEAIGNYY, EKD. The CDR3 protein is CACGPVLGHPPGDSWDTRQMFF. For the CDR3, the DNA is TGTGCCTGTGGCCCCGTACTGGGACATCCCCCGGGGGACTCCTGGGACACCCGACAGATGTTTTTC.

There are a few counts of this clone. The V gene is TRDV2, the J gene TRDJ3; 13 positions match TRDD3. Germline loops: CDR1 GEAIGNYY, CDR2 EKD. This CDR3 comprises 18 residues. V lost 3 bases, J lost 3 bases, and 4 bases stayed unmatched. The CDR3 coding sequence is TGTGCCTGTGACGGACTGGGGGATACGCGCTGGGACACCCGACAGATGTTTTTC. Translating gives CACDGLGDTRWDTRQMFF.

This clone was seen more than once but under ten times. The DNA for the CDR3 is TGTGCTCTTGGGGACCATTTCCCCCGTGGTTTGGTGGCCGATAAACTCATCTTT. Translating it yields CALGDHFPRGLVADKLIF. The chain links TRDV1 to TRDJ1; D remains ambiguous. CDR3 length equals 18 residues. Trimming left V 3 bases short and J 3 bases short, with 23 bases between. From germline, CDR1 is TSWWSYY and CDR2 QGS.

The V and J genes are TRDV2 and TRDJ1, with TRDD3 matching 11 bases. This CDR3 is 14 amino acids long. Germline V lookup: CDR1 GEAIGNYY, CDR2 EKD. V lost 1 base and J lost 10; bases outside the gene matches: 7. CDR3 amino acids: CACDTLLGDRRLIF. DNA for the CDR3: TGTGCCTGTGACACTCTACTGGGGGATAGACGACTCATCTTT.

This clone was seen only a few times. Distinct nucleotide sequences in the sample also encode this CDR3. The J gene is TRDJ3, the V gene TRDV2, with 9 bases that match TRDD3. CDR1 is GEAIGNYY, CDR2 EKD, per germline. The CDR3 spans 18 residues. The V segment lost 2 bases and the J segment 0 bases; nucleotides outside the gene matches: 4. CDR3 DNA: TGTGCCTGTGACAGACTGGGGGAAAGCTCCTGGGACACCCGACAGATGTTTTTC. Its protein product is CACDRLGESSWDTRQMFF.

To note about this clone: Other DNA sequences within the sample encode an identical CDR3. This chain links TRDV2 with TRDJ3; D uncertain. V was cut by 0 bases and J by 0 bases, with 8 bases left in between. Germline assignment: CDR1 GEAIGNYY and CDR2 EKD. The CDR3 length is 17 residues. The chain's CDR3 is CACDTTGSSWDTRQMFF. Written as DNA, the CDR3 is TGTGCCTGTGACACCACCGGGAGCTCCTGGGACACCCGACAGATGTTTTTC.

This clone was picked up a small number of times. The J gene is TRDJ1, the V gene TRDV2; the match to TRDD3 covers 9 bases. The CDR3 covers 15 residues. Looked up from germline, CDR1 is GEAIGNYY and CDR2 is EKD. The ends lost 0 bases at V and 2 bases at J; junction bases unmatched: 3. The CDR3 loop reads CACDTVGDRTDKLIF. The CDR3 nucleotides read TGTGCCTGTGACACCGTGGGGGATAGGACCGATAAACTCATCTTT.

This clone rates as medium-sized (0.01 to 0.1%). The V gene is TRDV2, the J gene TRDJ2, with 9 bases fitting TRDD3. With V trimmed by 3 bases and J by 1 base, 2 bases remained unmatched. Germline V gives CDR1 GEAIGNYY, CDR2 EKD. The CDR3 runs to 15 residues. The CDR3 spells CACDVLGDLTAQLFF. CDR3 DNA sequence: TGTGCCTGTGACGTACTGGGGGATTTGACAGCACAACTCTTCTTT.

The chain is built from TRDV3 and TRDJ1; a weak D match, TRDD3 (6 bases). Germline V gene data show CDR1 as TVYSNPD and CDR2 as GDNSRS (reference sequence). The CDR3 contains 15 residues. V dropped 0 bases and J dropped 7 bases, with 21 bases sitting between them. The CDR3, as DNA: TGTGCCTTTAGTAGTCCGTACTGGGAAGTTGTTAAACTCATCTTT. It codes for CAFSSPYWEVVKLIF.

As to this clone: A read error likely explains this, since a far larger clone differs by one base. Other DNA sequences of this sample code for an identical CDR3. J is TRDJ3 and V is TRDV2; 11 bases are a match to TRDD3. The germline gives CDR1 GEAIGNYY, CDR2 EKD. The CDR3 spans 19 residues. In nucleotides, the CDR3 is TGTGCCTGTGACACCGCTGGGGGATACCACTCCTGGGACACCAGACAGATGTTTTTC. Translated: CACDTAGGYHSWDTRQMFF.

In this sample, this clone turned up a few times. A far larger clone lies a single base away; this is likely a read error. This sample also contains other DNA sequences that code for the same CDR3. V is TRDV2 and J is TRDJ3; 9 nucleotides align to TRDD3. J lost 2 bases, V lost 0 bases, and 4 bases had no gene match. The CDR3 spans 18 residues. The germline V gene has CDR1 GEAIGNYY and CDR2 EKD. This chain's CDR3 is CACDTVLGDTWDTRQMFF. CDR3 bases: TGTGCCTGTGACACCGTACTGGGGGACACCTGGGACACCCGACAGATGTTTTTC.

This clone has more than one count but fewer than ten. The rearrangement uses TRDV2 and TRDJ3; D gene ambiguous. The CDR3 loop spans 20 amino acids. The ends were cut back, 0 bases at V and 0 bases at J, with 17 bases in the middle. Germline loops: CDR1 GEAIGNYY, CDR2 EKD. CDR3 nucleotides: TGTGCCTGTGACACCGCGCTCAGATATTCCAGCTCCTGGGACACCCGACAGATGTTTTTC. Its protein product is CACDTALRYSSSWDTRQMFF.

This clone was detected only a few times. A far more abundant clone sits one base away, making this likely a read error. The J gene is TRDJ1, the V gene TRDV2, with D maybe TRDD3 (5 bases). The CDR3 runs to 15 residues. The germline CDR1 and CDR2 sequences are GEAIGNYY and EKD. This chain's CDR3 is CACDTVGFHTDKLTF. Written as DNA, the CDR3 is TGTGCCTGTGACACCGTGGGGTTTCACACCGATAAACTCACCTTT.

This clone was picked up a small number of times. A much larger clone lies one base from this, so it may be a read error. This sequence joins TRDV2 and TRDJ3; 12 nucleotides agree with TRDD3. Germline V gene lookup returns CDR1 GEAIGNYY and CDR2 EKD. The CDR3 is made up of 17 amino acids. In nucleotides, the CDR3 is TGTGCCTGTGACATACTGGGGGATACCTGGGGCACCCGACAGATGTTTTTC. Its protein product is CACDILGDTWGTRQMFF.

This clone has more than one count but fewer than ten. This sample also contains other DNA sequences that code for the same CDR3. V gene TRDV2 combines with J gene TRDJ3; 12 nucleotides line up with TRDD3. This CDR3 spans 20 amino acids. Trimming at V came to 1 base and at J to 0 bases, leaving 6 bases not matched to a gene. Germline V CDR1 and CDR2: GEAIGNYY, EKD. The CDR3 region has the DNA TGTGCCTGTGACACTTACTGGGGGATACCGAGCTCCTGGGACACCCGACAGATGTTTTTC. Its translation: CACDTYWGIPSSWDTRQMFF.

This clone was seen a few times. A much larger clone is a single base away; this may be a read error. In the same sample, other DNA sequences code for this CDR3. The genes are TRDV2 and TRDJ3; 9 positions agree with TRDD3. Germline V gene lookup returns CDR1 GEAIGNYY and CDR2 EKD. Germline trimming cut 0 bases from V and 0 bases from J; bases unmatched to any gene: 5. CDR3 length equals 19 residues. CDR3 DNA sequence: TGTGCCTGTGACACCTTACTGGGGGAGAGCTCCTGGGACACCCGACAGATGTTTTTC. The encoded protein is CACDTLLGESSWDTRQMFF.

This chain links TRDV2 with TRDJ3, with 7 bases aligning to TRDD3. Germline V gene sequence: CDR1 GEAIGNYY, CDR2 EKD. The ends lost 3 bases at V and 1 base at J; junction bases unmatched: 8. There are 18 residues in the CDR3. CDR3 loop: CACDPTAGISWDTRQMFF. DNA for the CDR3: TGTGCCTGTGACCCAACCGCGGGGATATCCTGGGACACCCGACAGATGTTTTTC.

In its sample, this clone is medium-sized. Other DNA sequences in the same sample also yield this CDR3. This chain connects TRDV2 to TRDJ2, with 9 bases that match TRDD3. Trimming at V came to 0 bases and at J to 0 bases, leaving 1 base not matched to a gene. Germline V gene data show CDR1 as GEAIGNYY and CDR2 as EKD. This CDR3 contains 16 residues. The CDR3 loop reads CACDTVGDTLTAQLFF. The CDR3 nucleotides read TGTGCCTGTGACACCGTGGGGGATACTTTGACAGCACAACTCTTCTTT.

This chain joins TRDV1 and TRDJ1; 9 nucleotides line up with TRDD3. In germline, CDR1 is TSWWSYY, CDR2 QGS. This CDR3 has 18 amino acids. V dropped 5 bases and J dropped 0; count of bases not matched to a gene: 13. Here the CDR3 DNA reads TGTGCTCTTGGGTACGGGGATACTGGGGGACCGTACACCGATAAACTCATCTTT. It translates to CALGYGDTGGPYTDKLIF.

This clone has just a few counts. The rearrangement links TRAV29/DV5 to TRDJ1, with 12 bases identical to TRDD3. V shed 0 bases, J shed 3 bases, and the junction held 9 bases outside the gene matches. Germline CDR1 NSMFDY, CDR2 ISSIKDK. CDR3 length: 17 amino acids. This chain's CDR3 is CAASARNWGILPDKLIF. DNA of the CDR3: TGTGCAGCAAGCGCGCGTAACTGGGGGATACTCCCCGATAAACTCATCTTT.

This clone was seen more than once but under ten times. The chain carries TRDV2 and TRDJ1, with 13 nucleotides matching TRDD3. The CDR3 length is 14 residues. Per the germline V gene, CDR1 is GEAIGNYY and CDR2 is EKD. V shed 4 bases, J shed 4 bases, and the junction held 2 bases outside the gene matches. The CDR3 loop reads CACEYWGIRDKLIF. The CDR3 nucleotides read TGTGCCTGTGAGTACTGGGGGATACGCGATAAACTCATCTTT.

The V and J genes are TRDV2 and TRDJ1; 12 positions match TRDD3. The germline V gene encodes CDR1 GEAIGNYY and CDR2 EKD. The ends lost 3 bases at V and 3 bases at J; junction bases unmatched: 7. The CDR3 is made up of 16 amino acids. The CDR3, as DNA: TGTGCCTGTGACTTACTGGGGGATACTTTGGCCGATAAACTCATCTTT. Its protein is CACDLLGDTLADKLIF.

Turning to this clone: A far larger clone is off by one base, so a read error is likely. The genes are TRDV2 and TRDJ3, with D maybe TRDD1 (5 bases). The CDR3 extends over 17 amino acids. CDR1 and CDR2 from the germline V gene are GEAIGNYY and EKD. The V and J ends lost 1 base and 2 bases respectively, with 11 bases between them. CDR3 sequence reads: CACDTPDSAWDTRQMFF. CDR3 DNA sequence: TGTGCCTGTGACACGCCCGATAGTGCCTGGGACACCCGACAGATGTTTTTC.

This clone has a handful of counts. One end of the junction fails to match germline, which may point to a read error. The chain uses TRDV2 and TRDJ3; 11 bases fit TRDD3. Germline CDR1 and CDR2: GEAIGNYY and EKD. The CDR3 covers 18 residues. In nucleotides, the CDR3 is TGTGCCTGTGACCAGTACTGGGGGATAAGCCGGGACGCCCGACAGATGTTTTTC. It yields the protein CACDQYWGISRDARQMFF.